These 27 T cell receptor beta chains originate from one sample sequenced in a study of T cells in Graves' hyperthyroidism and ophthalmopathy. The investigators amplified TCR beta CDR3 regions from RNA transcripts. The HTBI primer set served for first-round RT-PCR of the TCR CDR3. A single record per CDR3 protein comes from TCRdb applying MiXCR to the multiplex PCR reads. This table holds over 350,000 distinct CDR3 sequences, about an eighth found once. What was sequenced was blood. The source is a man aged 50 to 59 with Graves' ophthalmopathy.

V and J are TRBV18 and TRBJ2-7; D perhaps matches TRBD1 (6 bases). Trimming removed 6 bases from V and 4 bases from J, with 13 bases in between. From germline, CDR1 is KGHSH and CDR2 LQKENI. There are 13 residues in the CDR3. The CDR3 DNA sequence: TGTGCCAGCTCCGACAGGATCAATTACGAGCAGTACTTC. This codes for CASSDRINYEQYF.

This clonotype has at least ten counts. This sequence joins TRBV11-2 and TRBJ2-3, with a tentative D call TRBD2 (6 bases). This CDR3 comprises 15 residues. Germline-derived CDR1 and CDR2 are SGHAT and FQNNGV. The ends were cut back, 1 base at V and 4 bases at J, with 12 bases in the middle. CDR3 loop: CASSLVGTYADTQYF. In nucleotides, the CDR3 is TGTGCCAGCAGCTTAGTGGGGACTTATGCAGATACGCAGTATTTT. The complete variable domain, with remaining parts taken from reference TRBV11-2 and TRBJ2-3, reads EAGVAQSPRYKIIEKRQSVAFWCNPISGHATLYWYQQILGQGPKLLIQFQNNGVVDDSQLPKDRFSAERLKGVDSTLKIQPAKLEDSAVYLCASSLVGTYADTQYFGPGTRLTVL.

This clonotype was observed at least ten times. J is TRBJ2-3 and V is TRBV4-1, with D perhaps matching TRBD2 (5 bases). The CDR3 has 14 residues. Germline V CDR1 and CDR2: MGHRA, YSYEKL. V lost 4 bases and J lost 2, with 10 bases in between. This CDR3 is CASSRTGDTDTQYF. For the CDR3, the DNA is TGCGCCAGCAGCCGAACCGGGGACACAGATACGCAGTATTTT.

The chain employs TRBV11-2 and TRBJ1-3, with 9 positions matching TRBD1. This CDR3 comprises 15 residues. CDR1 and CDR2 (germline): SGHAT, FQNNGV. After removal of 4 bases from V and 10 bases from J, the junction contained 11 bases not matched to a gene. The CDR3 spells CASSYLQGAIRTIYF. CDR3 bases: TGTGCCAGCAGCTACCTACAGGGGGCGATAAGAACCATATATTTT.

The sample holds many counts of this clonotype. This chain connects TRBV30 to TRBJ2-5; 8 bases line up with TRBD2. This CDR3 comprises 13 residues. Germline CDR1 reads GTSNPN; CDR2 reads SVGIG (reference sequence). V dropped 8 bases and J dropped 5; count of bases not matched to a gene: 10. CDR3 sequence reads: CARTSGIPETQYF. CDR3 nucleotide sequence: TGTGCCCGCACTAGCGGAATACCTGAGACCCAGTACTTC.

This clonotype came up many times. The chain couples TRBV7-2 to TRBJ1-2; TRBD1 is a possible D gene (5 bases). Per the germline V gene, CDR1 is SGHTA and CDR2 is FQGNSA. This CDR3 has 13 residues. Trimming cost V 6 bases and J 6 bases, with 14 bases left between them. The CDR3 bases are TGTGCCAGCAGGGGGGGAGGGATTGATGGCTACACCTTC. Protein product: CASRGGGIDGYTF.

This clonotype was counted between two and nine times. The chain couples TRBV29-1 to TRBJ2-5, with a weak D call TRBD1 (6 bases). The CDR3 loop spans 13 amino acids. V was shortened by 7 bases and J by 4 bases, with 16 bases between the two germline ends. Germline lookup yields CDR1 SQVTM and CDR2 ANQGSEA. CDR3 coding DNA: TGCAGCGCACGAGGCGTAGGGGGAGAGACCCAGTACTTC. Amino acid sequence: CSARGVGGETQYF.

This clonotype was seen repeatedly, ten times or more. The chain links TRBV7-9 to TRBJ2-5; 8 nucleotides align to TRBD2. The V gene end was trimmed by 8 bases and the J gene end by 1 base; junction bases not matched to a gene: 6. CDR1 and CDR2 (germline): SEHNR, FQNEAQ (reference sequence). The length of the CDR3 is 14 residues. Here the CDR3 reads CASHLAGLQETQYF. As DNA, the CDR3 is TGTGCCAGCCACCTAGCGGGTCTCCAAGAGACCCAGTACTTC.

The chain has TRBV27 and TRBJ2-7; D uncertain. Germline lookup yields CDR1 MNHEY and CDR2 SMNVEV (reference sequence). This CDR3 comprises 15 residues. The V and J ends lost 2 bases and 0 bases respectively, with 11 bases between them. CDR3 in amino acids: CASSLTDTSSYEQYF. The CDR3 coding sequence is TGTGCCAGCAGTTTAACGGATACAAGCTCCTACGAGCAGTACTTC.

This clonotype was detected ten times or more. V gene TRBV7-2 combines with J gene TRBJ1-5; 9 bases match TRBD1. Germline V gene lookup returns CDR1 SGHTA and CDR2 FQGNSA. J lost 6 bases, V lost 6 bases, and 6 bases had no gene match. The CDR3 length is 14 residues. In DNA form, the CDR3 reads TGTGCCAGCAGTCTAACAGGGGGCAGTCAGCCCCAGCATTTT. It is translated as CASSLTGGSQPQHF.

As for this clonotype: A much larger clonotype is one base distant, so this may be a read error. This chain uses TRBV4-1 with TRBJ2-7, with 7 bases matching TRBD2. The CDR3 is made up of 14 amino acids. Germline V gives CDR1 MGHRA, CDR2 YSYEKL. The chain's CDR3 is CAGSQVTSTYEQYF. The DNA for the CDR3 is TGCGCCGGCAGCCAAGTGACTAGCACCTACGAGCAGTACTTC.

This clonotype was found many times. This sequence joins TRBV28 and TRBJ1-2; 9 nucleotides align to TRBD1. Per the germline V gene, CDR1 is MDHEN and CDR2 is SYDVKM. This CDR3 comprises 12 residues. After removal of 5 bases from V and 8 bases from J, the junction contained 3 bases not matched to a gene. The CDR3 spells CASSRTGDGYTF. The DNA of the CDR3 is TGTGCCAGCAGTCGGACAGGGGACGGCTACACCTTC.

The chain couples TRBV20-1 to TRBJ2-5; 8 bases fit TRBD2. The length of the CDR3 is 13 residues. V lost 5 bases, J lost 5 bases, and 7 bases stayed unmatched. CDR1 and CDR2 from the germline V gene are DFQATT and SNEGSKA (reference sequence). As DNA, the CDR3 is TGCAGTGCTTCCGGGAGGGGAGGGGAGACCCAGTACTTC. Protein sequence: CSASGRGGETQYF.

This clonotype was detected many times. The genes are TRBV19 and TRBJ1-1; 8 bases agree with TRBD1. V lost 6 bases and J lost 6; bases outside the gene matches: 3. CDR3 length: 12 amino acids. Germline V CDR1 and CDR2: LNHDA, SQIVND (reference sequence). The CDR3 coding sequence is TGTGCCAGTAGCGAACAGGGGGCTGAAGCTTTCTTT. Translation: CASSEQGAEAFF.

This clonotype was observed a handful of times. The chain joins TRBV18 to TRBJ2-1; 10 positions match TRBD1. There are 16 residues in the CDR3. CDR1 and CDR2 (germline): KGHSH, LQKENI. Trimming took 4 bases from V and 3 from J; bases not matched to a gene: 6. CDR3 coding DNA: TGTGCCAGCTCACTACGGGACAGGGGACACTACAATGAGCAGTTCTTC. This codes for CASSLRDRGHYNEQFF.

This clonotype was picked up many times. The rearrangement uses TRBV6-2 or TRBV6-3 and TRBJ2-4; D might be TRBD1 or TRBD2, each matching 5 bases. Trimming cost V 6 bases and J 5 bases, with 17 bases left between them. Germline CDR1 and CDR2: MNHEY and SVGEGT. The CDR3 has 15 residues. The chain's CDR3 is CASRVSGPNQNIQYF. The DNA for the CDR3 is TGTGCCAGCAGAGTTTCGGGACCGAATCAAAACATTCAGTACTTC.

The chain couples TRBV19 to TRBJ2-1; D call uncertain. V was clipped by 7 bases and J by 0 bases, with 13 bases between them. Germline lookup yields CDR1 LNHDA and CDR2 SQIVND (reference sequence). The CDR3 consists of 15 residues. In DNA, the CDR3 is TGTGCCAGTAAGGTTGCCCCGGGCTCCTACAATGAGCAGTTCTTC. Translation gives CASKVAPGSYNEQFF.

The rearrangement joins TRBV19 to TRBJ1-2; D possibly corresponds to TRBD1 (6 bases). The CDR3 totals 14 residues. The V end was cut by 3 bases, the J end by 8 bases, with 16 bases between. CDR1 and CDR2 from the germline V gene are LNHDA and SQIVND (reference sequence). The CDR3 region has the DNA TGTGCCAGTAGTATCGAGGGGACACCGGAAGGCTACACCTTC. It translates to CASSIEGTPEGYTF.

This clonotype was recorded many times. The gene calls are TRBV6-1 and TRBJ2-1; TRBD2 aligns across 12 bases. The CDR3 runs 15 residues. CDR1 and CDR2 from the germline V gene are MNHNS and SASEGT. V lost 6 bases and J lost 6; bases outside the gene matches: 6. CDR3 nucleotide sequence: TGTGCCAGCAGCCTGGGACTAGCGGGCCCCAATGAGCAGTTCTTC. It translates to CASSLGLAGPNEQFF.

This clonotype came up many times. V is TRBV12-3 or TRBV12-4 and J is TRBJ1-1; 7 nucleotides align to TRBD1. The CDR3 sequence is 14 residues long. The V and J ends lost 6 bases and 5 bases, in that order; junction bases with no gene match: 9. This CDR3 reads CASRTGVITTEAFF. The CDR3 nucleotides read TGTGCCAGCAGAACAGGGGTTATTACAACTGAAGCTTTCTTT.

This chain uses TRBV7-8 with TRBJ2-1; 14 nucleotides align to TRBD2. Germline V gene lookup returns CDR1 SGHVS and CDR2 FQNEAQ. Trimming removed 3 bases from V and 7 bases from J; junction bases left unmatched: 11. This CDR3 comprises 18 residues. This CDR3 is CASSLAPGLAGVMNEQFF. As DNA, the CDR3 is TGTGCCAGCAGCTTGGCCCCGGGACTAGCGGGAGTTATGAATGAGCAGTTCTTC.

This clonotype was seen ten or more times. The chain links TRBV7-9 to TRBJ2-3; D may be TRBD2 (5 bases). The CDR3 covers 16 residues. Trimming took off 5 bases at V and 0 bases at J, with 15 bases between the two ends. In germline, CDR1 is SEHNR, CDR2 FQNEAQ (reference sequence). The CDR3 DNA is TGTGCCAGCAGCCCTCACAGTGGCGGGAGCACAGATACGCAGTATTTT. It encodes CASSPHSGGSTDTQYF.

This clonotype was found a few times. A much larger clone lies a single base off, so this may be a read error. The J gene is TRBJ2-1, the V gene TRBV2, with 10 bases matching TRBD2. The end of the DNA is better explained by TRBJ2-7, so the J call may be wrong. Germline CDR1 and CDR2: SNHLY and FYNNEI. The CDR3 sequence is 18 residues long. CDR3 sequence reads: CASRRGLARRERYNEQYF. The CDR3 DNA reads TGTGCCAGCAGGAGGGGACTAGCGCGAAGAGAGAGGTACAATGAGCAGTACTTC.

This clonotype was picked up many times. The chain joins TRBV20-1 to TRBJ2-1; 10 bases fit TRBD2. CDR1 and CDR2 from the germline V gene are DFQATT and SNEGSKA (reference sequence). The CDR3 is 15 residues long. The junction had 7 bases not matched to a gene; V was cut back by 1 base and J by 7 bases. CDR3 DNA sequence: TGCAGTGCTAGAGCTCTAGCGGGAGTCAGGAATGAGCAGTTCTTC. It translates to CSARALAGVRNEQFF.

The chain uses TRBV27 and TRBJ2-2; the match to TRBD1 covers 8 bases. V gave up 6 bases and J gave up 7 bases; unmatched junction bases: 7. Germline lookup yields CDR1 MNHEY and CDR2 SMNVEV (reference sequence). The CDR3 is 14 amino acids. The CDR3 DNA sequence: TGTGCCAGCAGACAGGGGGGCAGGGTCGGGGAGCTGTTTTTT. This encodes CASRQGGRVGELFF.

This clonotype was counted at least ten times. The chain recombines TRBV6-2 or TRBV6-3 with TRBJ2-7; 8 bases map to TRBD2. The length of the CDR3 is 18 residues. The V segment lost 2 bases and the J segment 4 bases; nucleotides outside the gene matches: 16. CDR1 is MNHEY, CDR2 SVGEGT, per germline. The CDR3 nucleotides are TGTGCCAGCAGTTACACCCATCGTGTAAGCGGGAGTAAGTACGAGCAGTACTTC. As protein: CASSYTHRVSGSKYEQYF.

This clonotype has a count of ten or more. The chain carries TRBV2 and TRBJ1-6, with D unclear. The V end was cut by 9 bases, the J end by 10 bases, with 16 bases between. The CDR3 extends over 13 amino acids. Germline lookup yields CDR1 SNHLY and CDR2 FYNNEI. DNA for the CDR3: TGTGCCAGTCTAATTTGGAGCGGGTCACCCCTCCACTTT. This sequence encodes CASLIWSGSPLHF.